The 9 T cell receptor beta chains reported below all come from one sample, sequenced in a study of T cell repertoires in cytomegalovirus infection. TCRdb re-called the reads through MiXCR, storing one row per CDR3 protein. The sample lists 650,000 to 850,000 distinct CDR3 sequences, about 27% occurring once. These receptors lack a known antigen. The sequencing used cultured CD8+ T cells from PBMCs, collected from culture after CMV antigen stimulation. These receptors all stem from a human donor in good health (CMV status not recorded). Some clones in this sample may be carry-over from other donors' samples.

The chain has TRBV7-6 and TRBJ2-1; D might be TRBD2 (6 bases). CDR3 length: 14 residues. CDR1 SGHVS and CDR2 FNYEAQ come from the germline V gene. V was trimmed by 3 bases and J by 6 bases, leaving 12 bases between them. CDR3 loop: CASSFSGPLNEQFF. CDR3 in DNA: TGTGCCAGCAGCTTCAGCGGGCCACTCAATGAGCAGTTCTTC. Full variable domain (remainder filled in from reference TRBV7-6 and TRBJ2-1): GAGVSQSPRYKVTKRGQDVALRCDPISGHVSLYWYRQALGQGPEFLTYFNYEAQQDKSGLPNDRFSAERPEGSISTLTIQRTEQRDSAMYRCASSFSGPLNEQFFGPGTRLTVL.

Here the CDR3 DNA reads TGTGCCAGCAGCCCCGTAGACAGGTCGCAGTCCTACGAGCAGTACGTC. Translation gives CASSPVDRSQSYEQYV. The rearrangement links TRBV7-9 to TRBJ2-7, with D maybe TRBD1 (6 bases). Germline V CDR1 and CDR2: SEHNR, FQNEAQ (reference sequence). V was shortened by 5 bases and J by 1 base, with 18 bases between the two germline ends. The CDR3 runs to 16 residues.

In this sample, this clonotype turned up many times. This CDR3 is CASMEGIGYEQYV. For the CDR3, the DNA is TGTGCCAGCATGGAGGGCATTGGCTACGAGCAGTACGTC. The rearrangement joins TRBV6-5 to TRBJ2-7; weak D call: TRBD2 (6 bases). CDR1 and CDR2 from the germline V gene are MNHEY and SVGAGI. CDR3 length equals 13 residues. V was cut by 7 bases and J by 3 bases, with 13 bases left in between.

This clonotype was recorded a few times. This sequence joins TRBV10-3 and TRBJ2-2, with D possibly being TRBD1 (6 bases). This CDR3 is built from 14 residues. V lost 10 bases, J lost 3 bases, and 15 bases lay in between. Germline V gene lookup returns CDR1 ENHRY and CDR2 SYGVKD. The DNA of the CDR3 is TGTGCCACCCTGCCACAGGGCTACACCGGGGAGCTGTTTTTT. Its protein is CATLPQGYTGELFF.

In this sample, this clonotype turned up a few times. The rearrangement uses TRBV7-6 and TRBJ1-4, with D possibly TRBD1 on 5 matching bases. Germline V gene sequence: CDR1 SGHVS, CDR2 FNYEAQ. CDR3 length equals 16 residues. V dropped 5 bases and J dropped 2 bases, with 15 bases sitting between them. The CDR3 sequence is CASSTLDTGTNEKLFF. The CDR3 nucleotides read TGTGCCAGCAGCACATTGGACACCGGGACTAATGAAAAACTGTTTTTT.

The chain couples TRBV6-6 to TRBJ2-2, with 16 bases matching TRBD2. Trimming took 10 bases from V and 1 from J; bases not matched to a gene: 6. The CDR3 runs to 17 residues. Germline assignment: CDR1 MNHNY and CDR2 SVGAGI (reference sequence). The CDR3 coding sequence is TGTGCCACAACGGGACTAGCGGGGGGGCAGAACACCGGGGAGCTGTTTTTT. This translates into CATTGLAGGQNTGELFF.

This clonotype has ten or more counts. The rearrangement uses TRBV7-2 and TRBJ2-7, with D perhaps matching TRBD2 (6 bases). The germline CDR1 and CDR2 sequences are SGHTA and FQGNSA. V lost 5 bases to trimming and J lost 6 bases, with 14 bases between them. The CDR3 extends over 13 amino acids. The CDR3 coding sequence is TGTGCCAGCAGCCCGGGGGTCTGCTGCGAGCAGTACGTC. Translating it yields CASSPGVCCEQYV.

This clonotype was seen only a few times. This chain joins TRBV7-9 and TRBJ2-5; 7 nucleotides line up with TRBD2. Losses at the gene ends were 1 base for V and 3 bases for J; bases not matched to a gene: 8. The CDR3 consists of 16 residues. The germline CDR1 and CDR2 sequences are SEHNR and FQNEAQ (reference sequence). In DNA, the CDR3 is TGTGCCAGCAGCTTAGTCGGGACTACCAGGGAAGAGACCCAGTACTTC. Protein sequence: CASSLVGTTREETQYF.

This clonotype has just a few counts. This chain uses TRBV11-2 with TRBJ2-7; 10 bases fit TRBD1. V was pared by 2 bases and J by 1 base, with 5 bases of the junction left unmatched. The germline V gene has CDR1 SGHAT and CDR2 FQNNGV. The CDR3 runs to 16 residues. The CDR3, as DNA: TGTGCCAGCAGCTTATGGGACAGGGGCTATTCCTACGAGCAGTACGTC. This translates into CASSLWDRGYSYEQYV.